A single sample gave rise to the 20 T cell receptor beta chains below, sequenced in a study of T-cell memory formation after mild COVID-19. TCRdb re-derived calls from the 5' RACE reads in MiXCR, one entry per CDR3 protein. Of approximately 350,000 distinct CDR3 sequences listed, around 14% are singletons. Sequenced material: PBMCs or a T cell subset sorted from them (not recorded which). These TCRs come from a man aged 18 to 30 who had mild COVID-19 (a few samples of this study predate the infection). Cell type and time point are not known.

V is TRBV4-1 and J is TRBJ1-1; weak D call: TRBD1 (5 bases). This CDR3 is 15 amino acids long. Germline V gene sequence: CDR1 MGHRA, CDR2 YSYEKL. Trimming took 1 base from V and 6 from J, leaving 15 bases between them. The CDR3 nucleotides are TGCGCCAGCAGCCAAGTGACCCACCGGGGGGCTGAAGCTTTCTTT. Translation: CASSQVTHRGAEAFF.

This rearrangement joins TRBV11-2 to TRBJ2-2; TRBD2 matches at 14 bases. The germline V gene has CDR1 SGHAT and CDR2 FQNNGV. J was trimmed by 8 bases and V by 5 bases; bases with no gene match: 10. The CDR3 extends over 17 amino acids. The CDR3 coding sequence is TGTGCCAGCAGCAGGGGACTAGCGGGGGCCACGGCGGGGGAGCTGTTTTTT. Its translation is CASSRGLAGATAGELFF.

This clonotype was observed a handful of times. The chain joins TRBV5-1 to TRBJ2-6; D may be TRBD1 (6 bases). Trimming shortened V by 0 bases and J by 1 base, and 26 bases separated the two germline ends. This CDR3 is 22 amino acids long. The germline V gene has CDR1 SGHRS and CDR2 YFSETQ. This chain's CDR3 is CASSLEVWGRPESPSGANVLTF. CDR3 nucleotides: TGCGCCAGCAGCTTGGAAGTCTGGGGGCGGCCCGAATCCCCATCTGGGGCCAACGTCCTGACTTTC.

This clonotype was seen repeatedly, ten times or more. The J gene is TRBJ2-1, the V gene TRBV7-3, with 8 positions matching TRBD2. The CDR3 sequence is 15 residues long. Germline V gene lookup returns CDR1 SGHTA and CDR2 FQGTGA. The ends lost 3 bases at V and 5 bases at J; junction bases unmatched: 6. CDR3 nucleotide sequence: TGTGCCAGCAGCTTGATCGGGGGGGCCCACAATGAGCAGTTCTTC. Protein product: CASSLIGGAHNEQFF.

The rearrangement joins TRBV6-1 to TRBJ1-1; D is unresolved. The CDR3 has 11 residues. Germline V lookup: CDR1 MNHNS, CDR2 SASEGT. V lost 3 bases to trimming and J lost 5 bases, with 4 bases between them. CDR3 sequence reads: CASSEGTEAFF. DNA for the CDR3: TGTGCCAGCAGTGAGGGGACTGAAGCTTTCTTT.

This chain connects TRBV7-3 to TRBJ1-1; 9 bases match TRBD1. Germline assignment: CDR1 SGHTA and CDR2 FQGTGA. The V and J ends lost 5 bases and 3 bases, in that order; junction bases with no gene match: 4. There are 14 residues in the CDR3. CDR3 bases: TGTGCCAGCAGCCCACAGGGGGCAGACACTGAAGCTTTCTTT. This codes for CASSPQGADTEAFF.

The table lists this clonotype with a few counts. The chain links TRBV20-1 to TRBJ2-3; a possible D gene is TRBD2 (5 bases). In germline, CDR1 is DFQATT, CDR2 SNEGSKA (reference sequence). V lost 6 bases to trimming and J lost 3 bases, with 10 bases between them. The CDR3 runs 12 residues. The CDR3 is CSAAIATDTQYF. CDR3 sequence (DNA): TGCAGTGCGGCGATAGCGACAGATACGCAGTATTTT.

This clonotype was recorded many times. This rearrangement joins TRBV11-2 to TRBJ1-2; D call uncertain. The CDR3 is 14 amino acids. Trimming removed 1 base at V and 2 bases at J, with 8 bases between. The germline V gene encodes CDR1 SGHAT and CDR2 FQNNGV. As DNA, the CDR3 is TGTGCCAGCAGCTTAGTGGCAGCGAACTATGGCTACACCTTC. Its translation: CASSLVAANYGYTF.

The chain's CDR3 is CASSLWTGGYTQYF. The CDR3 bases are TGTGCCAGCAGTTTGTGGACAGGGGGGTATACGCAGTATTTT. The rearrangement uses TRBV28 and TRBJ2-3; TRBD1 matches 10 bases. Per germline, CDR1 MDHEN and CDR2 SYDVKM. Trimming at V came to 3 bases and at J to 7 bases, leaving 4 bases not matched to a gene. The CDR3 is made up of 14 amino acids.

This chain joins TRBV12-3 or TRBV12-4 and TRBJ1-5; 7 bases map to TRBD1. The CDR3 runs to 13 residues. The trim removed 5 bases at V and 8 bases at J, leaving 6 bases unmatched. The CDR3 spells CASSITQGEPQHF. DNA for the CDR3: TGTGCCAGCAGTATAACCCAGGGGGAGCCCCAGCATTTT.

The chain combines TRBV20-1 with TRBJ2-7; no firm D call. Trimming left V 1 base short and J 3 bases short, with 10 bases between. The germline gives CDR1 DFQATT, CDR2 SNEGSKA (reference sequence). The CDR3 is made up of 13 amino acids. The CDR3: CSARGQRFYEQYF. In DNA form, the CDR3 reads TGCAGTGCTAGAGGGCAGCGCTTCTACGAGCAGTACTTC.

The V gene is TRBV28, the J gene TRBJ2-5; 13 bases are shared with TRBD2. Looked up from germline, CDR1 is MDHEN and CDR2 is SYDVKM. The V and J ends lost 7 bases and 5 bases, in that order; junction bases with no gene match: 7. This CDR3 is 15 amino acids long. CDR3 sequence (DNA): TGTGCCAGCACCAAACTAGCGGGGGGGCGTGAGACCCAGTACTTC. Its protein is CASTKLAGGRETQYF.

The rearrangement joins TRBV2 to TRBJ1-6, with D unclear. This CDR3 contains 13 residues. Germline CDR1 is SNHLY and CDR2 is FYNNEI. Trimming removed 11 bases at V and 9 bases at J, with 17 bases between. The chain's CDR3 is CAGTLVQGSPLHF. In DNA, the CDR3 is TGTGCCGGAACCCTCGTTCAAGGTTCACCCCTCCACTTT.

Only a few counts were recorded for this clonotype. Here the CDR3 DNA reads TGTGCCAGCAGCCAAGGGTACGGGAACTACGAGCAGTACTTC. Amino acid sequence: CASSQGYGNYEQYF. V is TRBV3-1 and J is TRBJ2-7; maybe TRBD2 (5 bases). Germline CDR1 is LGHDT and CDR2 is YNNKEL (reference sequence). V was shortened by 1 base and J by 3 bases, with 10 bases between the two germline ends. This CDR3 contains 14 residues.

The V and J genes are TRBV4-1 and TRBJ1-5; TRBD1 matches 7 bases. This CDR3 contains 15 residues. V lost 5 bases and J lost 3; bases outside the gene matches: 7. Germline V gene data show CDR1 as MGHRA and CDR2 as YSYEKL. The CDR3 protein is CASSSPGTVNQPQHF. CDR3 DNA sequence: TGCGCCAGCAGCTCCCCCGGGACAGTCAATCAGCCCCAGCATTTT.

This clonotype was counted only a few times. The chain carries TRBV12-3 or TRBV12-4 and TRBJ2-5; 10 bases are shared with TRBD2. Germline trimming cut 6 bases from V and 5 bases from J; bases unmatched to any gene: 6. This CDR3 region has 14 residues. CDR3: CASSQLAGEETQYF. The DNA for the CDR3 is TGTGCCAGCAGCCAGCTAGCGGGGGAGGAGACCCAGTACTTC.

This clonotype was seen a few times. The rearrangement links TRBV6-5 to TRBJ2-5, with TRBD1 matching over 7 bases. CDR3 length: 13 residues. Germline assignment: CDR1 MNHEY and CDR2 SVGAGI. The ends lost 5 bases at V and 3 bases at J; junction bases unmatched: 3. The CDR3 region is CASSTGTEETQYF. In DNA, the CDR3 is TGTGCCAGCAGTACCGGGACAGAAGAGACCCAGTACTTC.

This clonotype was seen a few times. This sequence joins TRBV7-2 and TRBJ1-6; D is possibly TRBD1 (5 bases). Trimming pared 6 bases from V and 10 bases from J, leaving 19 bases between. Germline loops: CDR1 SGHTA, CDR2 FQGNSA. CDR3 length: 15 amino acids. CDR3 bases: TGTGCCAGCAGGAGAGTCCCCCAGGGAGGGTCACCCCTCCACTTT. Amino acid sequence: CASRRVPQGGSPLHF.

The chain carries TRBV29-1 and TRBJ2-7; tentative D call: TRBD1 (6 bases). The CDR3 covers 14 residues. Trimming shortened V by 5 bases and J by 6 bases, and 20 bases separated the two germline ends. Germline V gene data show CDR1 as SQVTM and CDR2 as ANQGSEA. CDR3 sequence (DNA): TGCAGCGTTAACCGGGACACCGGTTTGGGCGAGCAGTACTTC. Translating gives CSVNRDTGLGEQYF.

This clonotype came up many times. The genes are TRBV6-2 or TRBV6-3 and TRBJ1-3; D gene unclear. V was pared by 6 bases and J by 0 bases, with 9 bases between. This CDR3 has 14 amino acids. Looked up from germline, CDR1 is MNHEY and CDR2 is SVGEGT. The CDR3 region has the DNA TGTGCCAGCAGACAGAGCCACTCTGGAAACACCATATATTTT. Its protein is CASRQSHSGNTIYF.